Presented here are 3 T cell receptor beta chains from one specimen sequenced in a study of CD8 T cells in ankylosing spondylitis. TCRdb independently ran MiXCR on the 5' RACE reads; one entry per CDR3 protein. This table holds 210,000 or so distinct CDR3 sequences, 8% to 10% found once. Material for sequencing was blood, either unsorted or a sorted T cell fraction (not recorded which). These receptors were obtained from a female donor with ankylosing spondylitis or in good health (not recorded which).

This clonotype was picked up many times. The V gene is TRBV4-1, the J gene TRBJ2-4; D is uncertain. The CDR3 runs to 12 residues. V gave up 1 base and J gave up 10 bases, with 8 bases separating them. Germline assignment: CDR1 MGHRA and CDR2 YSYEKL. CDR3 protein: CASSQVGEIQYF. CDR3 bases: TGCGCCAGCAGCCAAGTTGGGGAAATTCAGTACTTC.

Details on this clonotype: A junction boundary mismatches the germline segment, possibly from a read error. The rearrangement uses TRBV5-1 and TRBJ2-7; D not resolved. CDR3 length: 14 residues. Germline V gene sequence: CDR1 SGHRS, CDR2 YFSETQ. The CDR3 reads CASILGSGSYEQYF. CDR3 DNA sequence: TGCGCCAGCATCTTGGGTTCGGGTTCCTACGAGCAGTACTTC.

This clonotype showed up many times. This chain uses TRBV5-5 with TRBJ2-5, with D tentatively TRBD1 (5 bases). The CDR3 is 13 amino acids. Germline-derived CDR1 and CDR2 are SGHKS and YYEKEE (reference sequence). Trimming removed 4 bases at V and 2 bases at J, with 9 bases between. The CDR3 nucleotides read TGTGCCAGCAGCCAGGGTCCTCAAGAGACCCAGTACTTC. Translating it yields CASSQGPQETQYF.